The following is a T cell receptor (beta chain) sequence with its context. Using immunoSEQ multiplex PCR, the repertoire was profiled, and TCRdb retains in-frame clones only, with some absent. Of tens of thousands of clones listed, 90% to 95% are singletons. This sample is drawn from a study of OX40 agonist ivuxolimab in advanced cancers. About the research overall: Ivuxolimab, an agonist antibody against OX40 (CD134), was given to patients.

This specimen consisted of CD4+ or CD8+ T cells sorted from blood, obtained in a trial of the OX40 agonist ivuxolimab. This clonotype was obtained from an adult with an advanced solid tumor such as melanoma, head and neck, liver or kidney cancer.

CDR3 nucleotide sequence: TGTGCCAGCAGCGCAGAGTCGGGAGGGTGGCGCAATCAGCCCCAGCATTTT. This encodes CASSAESGGWRNQPQHF. The V call is TRBV7-9, the J call TRBJ1-5; D gene unclear. The germline V gene encodes CDR1 SEHNR and CDR2 FQNEAQ (reference sequence). The CDR3 has 17 amino acids. V shed 5 bases and J shed 2 bases, with 19 bases lying between them.